This record looks at one T cell receptor (beta chain) sequence and its context. The germline V gene encodes CDR1 MRHNA and CDR2 SNTAGT. Trimming removed 6 bases from V and 4 bases from J, with 12 bases in between. The CDR3 is 13 residues long. Treatment here: randomized to nivolumab then ipilimumab (arm A) or the reverse (arm B). The data originate from a study of sequential checkpoint blockade in melanoma. Study summary: First-line arms were nivolumab then ipilimumab, or the reverse, randomized 1:1. After both sequences, patients received maintenance nivolumab.

Clones were sequenced by immunoSEQ multiplex PCR, and TCRdb holds only the in-frame ones, with some missing. Of 17,000 or so clones in the sample, approximately 60% were seen once. The sample here was CD8+ T cells sorted from blood (inferred from file names), taken from a patient given nivolumab and ipilimumab in sequence. The receptor was isolated from a human donor with melanoma. This rearrangement joins TRBV6-4 to TRBJ1-2; D gene unclear. In nucleotides, the CDR3 is TGTGCCAGCAGCCCCGGACTACTCTATGGCTACACCTTC. It yields the protein CASSPGLLYGYTF.